This paragraph covers one T cell receptor beta chain sequence. Its cognate antigen is unknown. Other DNA sequences from this sample encode an identical CDR3 as well. The CDR3 covers 13 residues. V shed 2 bases and J 5 bases; nucleotides not matched to a gene: 5. From germline, CDR1 is GTSNPN and CDR2 SVGIG (reference sequence). The sample originates from a study of CD8+ T cells in alopecia areata. Looking at the study overall: For the treated group, dosing was oral tofacitinib at 5 to 10 mg twice daily.

Extracted RNA was reverse transcribed, and the resulting cDNA served as sequencing template. TCRdb's copy holds only in-frame clones and misses some; the assay was immunoSEQ multiplex PCR. The repertoire holds around 150,000 clones, with 55% to 75% as singletons. The study, taken as a whole, reports: Against the mouse data, patients shared TCRs less clearly, possibly for HLA reasons. Treatment with tofacitinib significantly lowered scalp clonality and reduced expanded CD8+ clones among the top 100.

The sample's treatment: oral pan-JAK inhibitor, 5-10 mg twice daily. Both peripheral blood and punch biopsies of lesional scalp skin were obtained from patients who had alopecia areata. The V and J genes are TRBV30 and TRBJ1-1; 7 positions agree with TRBD1. This material consisted of CD4+ T cells sorted from blood, taken at week 4, from a patient treated with tofacitinib. The source is a human donor with alopecia areata. The CDR3 loop reads CAWSSTGSTEAFF. The CDR3 DNA reads TGTGCCTGGAGTTCGACAGGGTCTACTGAAGCTTTCTTT.